This is a list of T cell receptor beta chains from one sample in a study of T cell repertoires in cytomegalovirus infection. TCRdb passed the reads through MiXCR, listing each CDR3 protein once. The sample consists of some 940,000 distinct CDR3 sequences, approximately 32% of them appearing once. For these receptors, no antigen is known. Sequenced material: cultured CD8+ T cells from PBMCs, taken from culture after CMV antigen stimulation. Source of these receptors: a human donor in good health (CMV status not recorded). Some clones in this sample may be carry-over from other donors' samples. CDR3s include the opening cysteine and the closing phenylalanine or tryptophan. The D gene is left open where the match is weak. Clone sizes are given selectively: once, few, many, or a class where the clone is expanded.

TRBV12-3/TRBV12-4,few,.,13,TRBJ2-2,CASGAREDGELFF,TGTGCCAGCGGGGCCAGGGAGGACGGGGAGCTGTTTTTT
TRBV27,.,.,14,TRBJ1-4,CASSPLGRGEKLFF,TGTGCCAGCAGTCCACTGGGGAGAGGTGAAAAACTGTTTTTT
TRBV19,.,TRBD1,12,TRBJ1-1,CASSGAGGEAFF,TGTGCCAGTAGCGGAGCAGGGGGCGAAGCTTTCTTT
TRBV10-3,.,.,12,TRBJ1-3,CAHRAPGNTIYF,TGTGCCCACAGGGCACCTGGAAACACCATATATTTT
TRBV6-5,many,.,14,TRBJ1-2,CASSYQGGTNGYTF,TGTGCCAGCAGTTACCAAGGGGGGACGAATGGCTACACCTTC
TRBV6-5,.,TRBD1,16,TRBJ2-1,CASSYAWDRRANEQFF,TGTGCCAGCAGTTACGCTTGGGACAGGCGGGCCAATGAGCAGTTCTTC
TRBV4-3,.,TRBD1,15,TRBJ1-4,CASSQWGTDNEKLFF,TGCGCCAGCAGCCAATGGGGGACAGACAATGAAAAACTGTTTTTT
TRBV7-8,many,.,15,TRBJ1-5,CASSLGWGNNQPQHF,TGTGCCAGCAGCCTCGGTTGGGGAAACAATCAGCCCCAGCATTTT
TRBV29-1,.,.,13,TRBJ1-2,CSTHTGAAYGYTF,TGCAGCACCCACACCGGGGCAGCCTATGGCTACACCTTC
TRBV6-2/TRBV6-3,once,.,13,TRBJ2-5,CATEGATQETQYF,TGTGCCACCGAGGGAGCTACCCAAGAGACCCAGTACTTC
TRBV3-1,few,TRBD1,16,TRBJ1-2,CASSQSLSGGGYGYTF,TGTGCCAGCAGCCAGTCCCTGTCAGGGGGCGGCTATGGCTACACCTTC
TRBV7-9,few,TRBD2,15,TRBJ2-7,CASSSPSSGGYEQYF,TGTGCCAGCAGCTCACCTTCTAGCGGGGGTTACGAGCAGTACTTC
TRBV11-2,.,.,19,TRBJ2-2,CASSSSGRQIRLNTGELFF,TGTGCCAGCAGCTCCTCCGGGAGACAGATCCGGCTGAACACCGGGGAGCTGTTTTTT
TRBV6-1,few,.,13,TRBJ2-3,CASRAGFRDTQYF,TGTGCCAGCAGGGCAGGGTTCCGAGATACGCAGTATTTT
TRBV7-6,many,TRBD1,16,TRBJ2-1,CASSIETGPSYNEQFF,TGTGCCAGCAGCATCGAGACAGGGCCCTCCTACAATGAGCAGTTCTTC
TRBV19,few,.,17,TRBJ1-3,CASQTDLFHLSGNTIYF,TGTGCCAGCCAAACCGACCTGTTCCACCTCTCTGGAAACACCATATATTTT
TRBV5-8,few,.,13,TRBJ2-5,CASRETSSETQYF,TGTGCCAGCAGGGAGACTAGTTCGGAGACCCAGTACTTC
TRBV10-3,.,.,17,TRBJ2-2,CAIRTWTERSNTGELFF,TGTGCCATCCGCACCTGGACAGAGAGGTCGAACACCGGGGAGCTGTTTTTT
TRBV11-3,few,.,17,TRBJ2-7,CASSLEGKGHTTYEQYF,TGTGCCAGCAGCTTAGAAGGAAAGGGCCATACGACCTACGAGCAGTACTTC
TRBV9,.,.,14,TRBJ1-1,CASSPEAGDTEAFF,TGTGCCAGCAGCCCAGAGGCTGGGGACACTGAAGCTTTCTTT
TRBV12-3/TRBV12-4,.,TRBD2,14,TRBJ2-5,CASSLRTSFGTQYF,TGTGCCAGCAGTTTACGGACTAGCTTCGGGACCCAGTACTTC
TRBV7-9,.,.,13,TRBJ2-1,CASSPAVDNEQFF,TGTGCCAGCAGCCCGGCGGTGGACAATGAGCAGTTCTTC
TRBV7-2,few,.,17,TRBJ2-1,CASSLDLPGAGYNEQFF,TGTGCCAGCAGCTTAGACCTCCCCGGGGCAGGGTACAATGAGCAGTTCTTC
TRBV14,.,TRBD2,15,TRBJ2-5,CASSLLGTRAETQYF,TGTGCCAGCAGCCTCCTTGGGACTAGGGCAGAGACCCAGTACTTC
TRBV7-6,once,.,15,TRBJ2-3,CASSLVLGDTDTQYF,TGTGCCAGCAGCTTAGTGTTAGGTGACACAGATACGCAGTATTTT
TRBV7-4,few,.,14,TRBJ2-6,CASSVRGEANVLTF,TGTGCCAGCAGCGTAAGGGGGGAGGCCAACGTCCTGACTTTC
TRBV19,.,.,16,TRBJ1-1,CASSHIDGGVGTEAFF,TGTGCCAGTAGTCACATCGACGGGGGCGTGGGCACTGAAGCTTTCTTT
TRBV27,.,TRBD1,16,TRBJ2-3,CASTLGGNPHTDTQYF,TGTGCCAGCACCCTAGGGGGCAACCCCCACACAGATACGCAGTATTTT
TRBV6-1,.,TRBD2,15,TRBJ2-1,CASSNPTGTSLEQFF,TGTGCCAGCAGTAACCCAACCGGGACTAGCCTGGAGCAGTTCTTC
TRBV7-9,few,TRBD2,14,TRBJ2-7,CASRPGTRDYEQYF,TGTGCCAGCAGGCCCGGGACTAGGGATTACGAGCAGTACTTC
TRBV6-1,.,.,12,TRBJ1-2,CASSARPRGYTF,TGTGCCAGCAGTGCCCGGCCACGGGGCTACACCTTC
TRBV6-1,few,TRBD1,18,TRBJ1-2,CASSEARVAGGLNYGYTF,TGTGCCAGCAGTGAAGCGCGGGTCGCAGGGGGCCTTAACTATGGCTACACCTTC
TRBV7-6,many,TRBD2,16,TRBJ2-5,CASSSLAGGRQETQYF,TGTGCCAGCAGCTCGCTAGCGGGGGGTAGACAAGAGACCCAGTACTTC
TRBV19,.,TRBD1,20,TRBJ1-1,CASSYRKDRGSGRANTEAFF,TGTGCCAGTAGCTATAGAAAGGACAGGGGGTCCGGGCGGGCCAACACTGAAGCTTTCTTT
TRBV9,.,.,14,TRBJ2-1,CASSVVAGRNEQFF,TGTGCCAGCAGCGTAGTGGCTGGAAGGAATGAGCAGTTCTTC
TRBV19,.,.,17,TRBJ1-3,CASSMGAPRRSGNTIYF,TGTGCCAGTAGTATGGGGGCCCCACGAAGATCTGGAAACACCATATATTTT
TRBV27,.,.,15,TRBJ1-1,CASSLEQGLNTEAFF,TGTGCCAGCAGTTTAGAACAGGGCCTGAACACTGAAGCTTTCTTT
TRBV10-3,.,TRBD2,14,TRBJ2-1,CAITPGGPGNEQFF,TGTGCCATCACCCCGGGGGGGCCGGGGAATGAGCAGTTCTTC
TRBV7-9,many,.,23,TRBJ2-3,CASSPPDVEGDSVRWTSTDTQYF,TGTGCCAGCAGCCCCCCTGACGTAGAAGGGGATAGTGTGCGTTGGACTAGCACAGATACGCAGTATTTT
TRBV6-1,many,.,18,TRBJ2-6,CASSESRDRFSGANVLTF,TGTGCCAGCAGTGAATCCAGGGACCGATTCTCTGGGGCCAACGTCCTGACTTTC
TRBV6-5,.,TRBD1,15,TRBJ1-2,CASSYEGADNYGYTF,TGTGCCAGCAGTTACGAGGGGGCCGATAACTATGGCTACACCTTC
TRBV27,.,.,15,TRBJ2-3,CASSLGSSLLDTQYF,TGTGCCAGCAGTTTAGGTTCTAGCTTATTGGATACGCAGTATTTT
TRBV7-9,few,TRBD1,16,TRBJ1-1,CASSLRRGRVDTEAFF,TGTGCCAGCAGCTTAAGAAGGGGGCGGGTCGACACTGAAGCTTTCTTT
TRBV7-9,few,TRBD1,19,TRBJ1-5,CASSLGRGQGAMGNQPQHF,TGTGCCAGCAGCTTAGGTAGGGGACAGGGGGCGATGGGCAATCAGCCCCAGCATTTT
TRBV7-2,few,TRBD1,11,TRBJ1-1,CASRVQGRAFF,TGTGCCAGCAGGGTACAGGGGAGAGCTTTCTTT
TRBV12-3/TRBV12-4,few,.,14,TRBJ2-2,CASRARRADGELFF,TGTGCCAGCAGGGCGCGCAGGGCAGACGGGGAGCTGTTTTTT
TRBV6-5,.,.,14,TRBJ2-5,CASSLEPPRETQYF,TGTGCCAGCAGTTTGGAACCCCCGAGGGAGACCCAGTACTTC
TRBV7-6,many,TRBD2,16,TRBJ2-1,CASSSRLAGVRNEQFF,TGTGCCAGCAGCTCCAGACTAGCGGGGGTTAGAAATGAGCAGTTCTTC
TRBV10-3,few,.,14,TRBJ2-3,CAISEGAGSDTQYF,TGTGCCATCAGTGAAGGAGCTGGGTCAGATACGCAGTATTTT
TRBV2,few,.,16,TRBJ1-1,CASRADRGSLNTEAFF,TGTGCCAGCAGGGCGGACAGAGGAAGTCTGAACACTGAAGCTTTCTTT